The clone carrying this TCR beta chain has at least ten counts. Its antigen is unknown. The data were obtained in a study of T cell repertoires in cytomegalovirus infection. Turning to the study itself: HLA-B-restricted CMV epitopes that are well studied, plus recently identified HLA-C-restricted ones, were used by the study. Signatures in public TCR beta sequences pointed to both CMV infection and matching HLA type.

This CDR3 has 15 residues. The junction had 5 bases not matched to a gene; V was cut back by 4 bases and J by 4 bases. Germline V CDR1 and CDR2: MNHEY, SVGEGT. TCRdb re-derived calls from the reads in MiXCR, one entry per CDR3 protein. The sample consists of about 920,000 distinct CDR3 sequences, approximately 31% of them appearing once. Study conclusions and caveats: What dominated the ex vivo response were HLA-C-restricted CMV-specific TCR beta clonotypes.

The chain couples TRBV6-2 or TRBV6-3 to TRBJ2-2, with 8 positions matching TRBD2. Sequenced here: cultured CD8+ T cells from PBMCs, sampled from culture after CMV antigen stimulation. This TCR derives from a human donor in good health (CMV status not recorded). Some clones in this sample may be carry-over from other donors' samples. In nucleotides, the CDR3 is TGTGCCAGCAGTTCATGGACTAGCAGCACCGGGGAGCTGTTTTTT. Its translation: CASSSWTSSTGELFF.